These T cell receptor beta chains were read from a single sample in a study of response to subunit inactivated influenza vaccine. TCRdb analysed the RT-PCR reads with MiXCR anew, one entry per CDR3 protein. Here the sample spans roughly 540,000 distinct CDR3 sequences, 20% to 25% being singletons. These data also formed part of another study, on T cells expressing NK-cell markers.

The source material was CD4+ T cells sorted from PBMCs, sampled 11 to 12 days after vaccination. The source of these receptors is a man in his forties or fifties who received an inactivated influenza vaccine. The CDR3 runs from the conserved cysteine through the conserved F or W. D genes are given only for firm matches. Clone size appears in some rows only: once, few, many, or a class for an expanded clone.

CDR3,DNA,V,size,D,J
CASSLGLTYNEQFF,TGTGCCAGCAGCCTCGGACTAACATACAATGAGCAGTTCTTC,TRBV7-9,NA,NA,TRBJ2-1
CASSLVGQSRTDTQYF,TGCGCCAGCAGCTTGGTAGGGCAGAGCCGCACAGATACGCAGTATTTT,TRBV5-1,many,NA,TRBJ2-3
CASSYRGGREAFF,TGCGCCAGCAGCTACAGGGGCGGTAGAGAAGCTTTCTTT,TRBV5-1,few,TRBD1,TRBJ1-1
CSVEPRGLPNEQFF,TGCAGCGTTGAACCCAGGGGGCTACCCAATGAGCAGTTCTTC,TRBV29-1,many,TRBD1,TRBJ2-1
CASSKGQFEAFF,TGTGCCAGCTCAAAGGGACAGTTTGAAGCTTTCTTT,TRBV18,NA,TRBD1,TRBJ1-1
CSASGPSGGRNNEQFF,TGCAGTGCGAGCGGCCCTAGCGGGGGAAGGAACAATGAGCAGTTCTTC,TRBV20-1,NA,TRBD2,TRBJ2-1
CASSFFQSNTEAFF,TGTGCCAGCAGCTTCTTCCAGTCGAACACTGAAGCTTTCTTT,TRBV5-6,few,NA,TRBJ1-1
CASSPREHSVGTDTQYF,TGTGCCAGCTCACCACGGGAACACTCTGTCGGGACAGATACGCAGTATTTT,TRBV18,NA,NA,TRBJ2-3
CSALGTPYNEQFF,TGCAGTGCTCTCGGGACACCCTACAATGAGCAGTTCTTC,TRBV20-1,NA,NA,TRBJ2-1
CSARVGTGSTDTQYF,TGCAGTGCTAGAGTTGGGACGGGGAGCACAGATACGCAGTATTTT,TRBV20-1,NA,NA,TRBJ2-3
CATSRQLAGVEETQYF,TGTGCCACCAGCAGACAACTAGCGGGAGTCGAGGAGACCCAGTACTTC,TRBV15,few,TRBD2,TRBJ2-5
CASSRPSGRGRAGYNEQFF,TGTGCCAGCAGCAGACCTAGCGGGAGGGGCAGGGCGGGATACAATGAGCAGTTCTTC,TRBV11-2,NA,TRBD2,TRBJ2-1
CASSSGPGSPLHF,TGTGCCAGCAGTTCAGGGCCTGGGTCACCCCTCCACTTT,TRBV12-3/TRBV12-4,few,NA,TRBJ1-6
CASSWRDSTDTQYF,TGCGCCAGCAGCTGGCGGGACAGCACAGATACGCAGTATTTT,TRBV5-1,NA,NA,TRBJ2-3
CASKQTSGGTDTQYF,TGTGCCAGCAAACAAACTAGCGGGGGCACAGATACGCAGTATTTT,TRBV12-3/TRBV12-4,NA,TRBD2,TRBJ2-3
CASSLVPGGVTEAFF,TGTGCCAGCAGCTTGGTACCGGGTGGAGTAACTGAAGCTTTCTTT,TRBV7-6,few,NA,TRBJ1-1
CASSLVPGGTEAFF,TGTGCCAGCAGCTTAGTACCGGGCGGCACTGAAGCTTTCTTT,TRBV5-1,many,NA,TRBJ1-1
CSVDGGGNYEQYF,TGCAGCGTTGATGGGGGGGGCAACTACGAGCAGTACTTC,TRBV29-1,NA,NA,TRBJ2-7
CSAPVVETQYF,TGCAGTGCTCCCGTCGTGGAGACCCAGTACTTC,TRBV20-1,NA,NA,TRBJ2-5
CATSDHGQGNTEAFF,TGTGCCACCAGTGACCACGGACAGGGGAACACTGAAGCTTTCTTT,TRBV24-1,NA,TRBD1,TRBJ1-1
CSARRAGGAGNQPQHF,TGCAGTGCTAGGAGGGCAGGGGGAGCTGGCAATCAGCCCCAGCATTTT,TRBV20-1,many,TRBD1,TRBJ1-5
CASRPYLRQGGEKLFF,TGTGCCAGCAGACCCTACCTCCGACAGGGTGGTGAAAAACTGTTTTTT,TRBV6-1,few,TRBD1,TRBJ1-4